This record covers a single TCR beta chain. Its antigen is unidentified. This table comes from immunoSEQ multiplex PCR, and its TCRdb copy is limited to in-frame clones, with some not included. The sample has fewer than 30,000 clones, approximately 90% seen once. The data belong to a study of chemoradiotherapy in HPV16-positive cancers. Overall study findings and caveats: Better recurrence-free survival went with HPV-responsive T-cell expansion in HPV16-positive patients. Non-HPV-specific T cells did not expand in tumors during treatment, whereas candidate HPV-specific clones and E7-related motifs did. Functional assays defining HPV-specific T cells used only a couple of HPV16-positive patients.

V was trimmed by 1 base and J by 6 bases, leaving 7 bases between them. Germline CDR1 SGHTA, CDR2 FQGNSA. The CDR3 is made up of 13 amino acids. Over chemoradiotherapy, repertoires were sampled more than once. The source of this sequence is a human donor with HPV-associated anogenital cancer. The material was blood, obtained from a patient who underwent chemoradiotherapy. V is TRBV7-2 and J is TRBJ2-1; weak D call: TRBD2 (5 bases). The CDR3: CASSLERANEQFF. In DNA form, the CDR3 reads TGTGCCAGCAGCTTAGAGAGGGCCAATGAGCAGTTCTTC.